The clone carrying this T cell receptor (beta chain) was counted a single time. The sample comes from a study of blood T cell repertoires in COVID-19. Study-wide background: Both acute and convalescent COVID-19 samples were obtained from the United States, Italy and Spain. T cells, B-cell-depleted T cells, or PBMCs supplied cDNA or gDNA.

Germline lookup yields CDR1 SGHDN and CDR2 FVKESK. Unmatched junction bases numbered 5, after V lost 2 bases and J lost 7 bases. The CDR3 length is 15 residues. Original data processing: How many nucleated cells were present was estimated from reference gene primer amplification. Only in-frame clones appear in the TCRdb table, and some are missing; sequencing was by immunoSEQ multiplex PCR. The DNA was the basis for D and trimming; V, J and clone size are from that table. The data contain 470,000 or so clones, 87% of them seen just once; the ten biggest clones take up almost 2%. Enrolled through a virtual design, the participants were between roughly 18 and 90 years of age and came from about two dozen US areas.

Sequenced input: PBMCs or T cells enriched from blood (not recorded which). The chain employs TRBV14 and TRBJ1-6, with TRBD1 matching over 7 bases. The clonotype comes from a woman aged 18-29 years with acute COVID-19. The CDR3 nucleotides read TGTGCCAGCAGCCAACTGGAGGGGGCGAATTCACCCCTCCACTTT. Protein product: CASSQLEGANSPLHF.